Listed below are T cell receptor beta chains from one sample, sequenced in a study of T cells in Graves' hyperthyroidism and ophthalmopathy. TCRdb re-derived calls from the multiplex PCR reads in MiXCR, one entry per CDR3 protein. The table includes more than 350,000 distinct CDR3 sequences, 15% detected once. Sequencing was done on a sample of blood. Receptor source: a woman between 55 and 75 years old with Graves' ophthalmopathy. Each CDR3 is given with its conserved first and last residue. Fields, in order: V gene, J gene, clone size, D gene, CDR3 length, CDR3 DNA, CDR3 protein. A D gene is named only where the DNA matches it firmly. Clone size, where shown, is once, few, many, or a class for clones that have expanded.

TRBV6-5	TRBJ2-7	NA	TRBD1	16	TGTGCCAGCAGTTCCGGACAGGGGCACAGCTCCTACGAGCAGTACTTC	CASSSGQGHSSYEQYF
TRBV5-1	TRBJ2-7	many	TRBD1	16	TGCGCCAGCACGTTCCTACCGGGACAGGGGGCCTACGAGCAGTACTTC	CASTFLPGQGAYEQYF
TRBV2	TRBJ1-4	many	NA	16	TGTGCCAGCACTCTACCTCCGGGACCATTGGGAGAAAAACTGTTTTTT	CASTLPPGPLGEKLFF
TRBV28	TRBJ2-6	few	TRBD1	17	TGTGCCAGCAGTTTAGGACAGGGGGCGGGGGGGGCCAACGTCCTGACTTTC	CASSLGQGAGGANVLTF
TRBV28	TRBJ2-7	many	TRBD2	15	TGTGCCAGCAGTTCCCCTAGCGGGAGCCACTACGAGCAGTACTTC	CASSSPSGSHYEQYF
TRBV6-2/TRBV6-3	TRBJ1-1	many	NA	14	TGTGCCAGCACTCCCCGAACAGGGAGCACTGAAGCTTTCTTT	CASTPRTGSTEAFF
TRBV2	TRBJ2-5	many	NA	14	TGTGCCAGCAGCGGGGGGACAGGTCAAGAGACCCAGTACTTC	CASSGGTGQETQYF
TRBV20-1	TRBJ2-7	NA	NA	15	TGCAGTGCTAGAGAGGGGGCGGATAGTCCCTACGAGCAGTACTTC	CSAREGADSPYEQYF
TRBV7-3	TRBJ2-7	many	TRBD1	14	TGTGCCAGCAGCCCCCGGGACAGGGCGGGGGAGCAGTACTTC	CASSPRDRAGEQYF
TRBV5-6	TRBJ1-4	many	NA	16	TGTGCCAGCAGCCTCGGACAGAGCAGAAAGGATGAAAAACTGTTTTTT	CASSLGQSRKDEKLFF
TRBV28	TRBJ2-3	many	TRBD1	15	TGTGCCAGCAGACTCGGACAGGGGGCCGCAGATACGCAGTATTTT	CASRLGQGAADTQYF
TRBV29-1	TRBJ1-1	few	TRBD1	15	TGCAGCGTTGGGTTTGCAAGGGCAGGGGGGGCTGAAGCTTTCTTT	CSVGFARAGGAEAFF
TRBV29-1	TRBJ2-3	many	TRBD2	19	TGCAGCGTTGAGGTGGGGACTAGCGGGACCATTAGGGGTGCAGATACGCAGTATTTT	CSVEVGTSGTIRGADTQYF
TRBV27	TRBJ1-5	few	NA	14	TGTGCCAGCAGGCCGGGGGCTAGCAATCAGCCCCAGCATTTT	CASRPGASNQPQHF
TRBV3-1	TRBJ2-6	many	TRBD1	17	TGTGCCAGCACCCTTGGGACAGGGGGCGTTGGGGCCAACGTCCTGACTTTC	CASTLGTGGVGANVLTF
TRBV18	TRBJ2-1	few	TRBD2	15	TGTGCCAGCTCGCGTTCGACTAGCTCGAGGGGTGAGCAGTTCTTC	CASSRSTSSRGEQFF
TRBV11-2	TRBJ2-1	many	TRBD2	16	TGTGCCAGCAGCTCTCTTTTGGGAGGGACCCTAGGGGAGCAGTTCTTC	CASSSLLGGTLGEQFF
TRBV6-1	TRBJ2-3	few	TRBD2	16	TGTGCCAGCAGTGAAGCACCTAGCGGGTACGCAGATACGCAGTATTTT	CASSEAPSGYADTQYF
TRBV7-9	TRBJ2-1	many	TRBD2	15	TGTGCCAGCACCGACAGCGGGAGGGGGTACAATGAGCAGTTCTTC	CASTDSGRGYNEQFF
TRBV19	TRBJ1-2	NA	TRBD1	13	TGTGCCAGTCGGGACAGCGGAGATCGCGGCTACACCTTC	CASRDSGDRGYTF
TRBV12-3/TRBV12-4	TRBJ2-2	many	NA	11	TGTGCCAGCACCAATTTACCGGAGCTGTTTTTT	CASTNLPELFF
TRBV4-1	TRBJ1-4	few	NA	13	TGCGCCAGCAGCCCTCCACGGGGGCCAAAACTGTTTTTT	CASSPPRGPKLFF
TRBV9	TRBJ1-5	few	NA	15	TGTGCCAGCAGCGTCCTTGGGGGACCTGATCAGCCCCAGCATTTT	CASSVLGGPDQPQHF